A single sample gave rise to the 28 T cell receptor beta chains below, sequenced in a study of cytomegalovirus exposure and HLA in healthy donors. The primer mix had 60 Vbeta and 13 Jbeta primers. This table comes from immunoSEQ multiplex PCR, and its TCRdb copy is limited to in-frame clones, with some not included. The table has some 190,000 clones, 65% to 80% seen once. Sequencing input: PBMCs. The source is a woman in her twenties or thirties in good health and CMV-seropositive.

CDR3: CASSLEGRGYNEQFF. CDR3 coding DNA: TGTGCCAGCAGCTTAGAGGGTCGCGGGTACAATGAGCAGTTCTTC. The chain links TRBV7-2 to TRBJ2-1, with a tentative D call TRBD2 (5 bases). The CDR3 is 15 residues long. Trimming left V 1 base short and J 4 bases short, with 11 bases between. Germline values: CDR1 SGHTA, CDR2 FQGNSA.

The chain couples TRBV6-4 to TRBJ2-7; 12 bases are a match to TRBD2. Germline V gives CDR1 MRHNA, CDR2 SNTAGT. V trimming: 4 bases; J trimming: 2 bases; junction bases outside the gene matches: 12. The CDR3 consists of 18 residues. The CDR3 loop is CASSGGGRTSGETYEQYF. The CDR3 DNA reads as TGTGCCAGCAGTGGAGGGGGGAGGACTAGCGGGGAGACCTACGAGCAGTACTTC.

The rearrangement links TRBV6-5 to TRBJ1-4; D is undetermined. V lost 2 bases to trimming and J lost 6 bases, with 13 bases between them. CDR1 and CDR2 (germline): MNHEY, SVGAGI. The CDR3 has 15 amino acids. The CDR3 region is CASSYDGQPYEKLFF. For the CDR3, the DNA is TGTGCCAGCAGTTACGATGGGCAGCCCTATGAAAAACTGTTTTTT.

The chain employs TRBV6-4 and TRBJ2-7; D remains ambiguous. Germline values: CDR1 MRHNA, CDR2 SNTAGT. V was clipped by 2 bases and J by 2 bases, with 4 bases between them. The CDR3 has 12 residues. The CDR3: CASSDPTYEQYF. DNA for the CDR3: TGTGCCAGCAGTGACCCAACCTACGAGCAGTACTTC.

The chain is built from TRBV2 and TRBJ1-6; 7 positions match TRBD1. The ends lost 5 bases at V and 7 bases at J; junction bases unmatched: 8. Germline CDR1 SNHLY, CDR2 FYNNEI. This CDR3 has 15 residues. The CDR3 DNA follows: TGTGCCAGCAGTATCACAGGGACAGAGAATTCACCCCTCCACTTT. It encodes CASSITGTENSPLHF.

The gene calls are TRBV19 and TRBJ1-2; 9 nucleotides line up with TRBD1. Germline CDR1 is LNHDA and CDR2 is SQIVND (reference sequence). J was trimmed by 5 bases and V by 8 bases; bases with no gene match: 6. The CDR3 is 13 amino acids. The CDR3 sequence is CASGRDRVYGYTF. The CDR3 DNA sequence: TGTGCCAGTGGTCGGGACAGGGTATATGGCTACACCTTC. Variable domain in full (rest from reference TRBV19 and TRBJ1-2): DGGITQSPKYLFRKEGQNVTLSCEQNLNHDAMYWYRQDPGQGLRLIYYSQIVNDFQKGDIAEGYSVSREKKESFPLTVTSAQKNPTAFYLCASGRDRVYGYTFGSGTRLTVV.

The chain has TRBV6-5 and TRBJ1-5, with a possible D match to TRBD1 (5 bases). The CDR3 spans 15 residues. The germline V gene has CDR1 MNHEY and CDR2 SVGAGI. Between the trimmed V and J ends, which lost 0 bases and 4 bases, there was a span of 10 bases. This CDR3 reads CASSYSGRANQPQHF. CDR3 DNA: TGTGCCAGCAGTTACTCGGGCAGGGCGAATCAGCCCCAGCATTTT.

The rearrangement uses TRBV6-5 and TRBJ2-5; D perhaps matches TRBD1 (6 bases). The J call is uncertain, as TRBJ2-7 better fits the DNA end. Germline loops: CDR1 MNHEY, CDR2 SVGAGI. This CDR3 spans 14 amino acids. CDR3 protein: CASSYSDSQDEQYF. The CDR3 bases are TGTGCCAGCAGTTACTCGGACAGCCAGGACGAGCAGTACTTC.

V is TRBV27 and J is TRBJ1-5; D remains ambiguous. CDR1 MNHEY and CDR2 SMNVEV come from the germline V gene (reference sequence). The V end lost 4 bases, the J end lost 2 bases, and 15 bases lay between the germline ends. CDR3 length equals 16 residues. The CDR3 coding sequence is TGTGCCAGCAGTTCTGGTCGAGGGTTTGGCAATCAGCCCCAGCATTTT. Its translation: CASSSGRGFGNQPQHF.

The chain links TRBV9 to TRBJ2-2, with TRBD2 matching 11 bases. V was pared by 2 bases and J by 5 bases, with 2 bases of the junction left unmatched. The CDR3 is 15 amino acids. Germline V gives CDR1 SGDLS, CDR2 YYNGEE. Here the CDR3 DNA reads TGTGCCAGCAGCGTGACTAGCGGGGAGACCGGGGAGCTGTTTTTT. It is translated as CASSVTSGETGELFF.

J is TRBJ2-1 and V is TRBV11-2; D is uncertain. Between the trimmed V and J ends, which lost 0 bases and 9 bases, there was a span of 9 bases. The CDR3 contains 13 residues. Germline V lookup: CDR1 SGHAT, CDR2 FQNNGV. The CDR3 DNA reads TGTGCCAGCAGCTTAGATGAGGTCATTGAGCAGTTCTTC. Amino acid sequence: CASSLDEVIEQFF.

The chain couples TRBV7-8 to TRBJ1-5; unclear D gene. The CDR3 is 15 amino acids. CDR1 is SGHVS and CDR2 is FQNEAQ in the germline V gene. Trimming cost V 6 bases and J 0 bases, with 12 bases left between them. This CDR3 reads CASSRTGNSNQPQHF. In DNA, the CDR3 is TGTGCCAGCAGTCGGACTGGTAATAGCAATCAGCCCCAGCATTTT.

The V gene is TRBV6-6, the J gene TRBJ1-2; D is undetermined. V was trimmed by 0 bases and J by 4 bases, leaving 6 bases between them. Germline V gene sequence: CDR1 MNHNY, CDR2 SVGAGI (reference sequence). There are 13 residues in the CDR3. CDR3 in DNA: TGTGCCAGCAGTTACTCCACAGTCTATGGCTACACCTTC. Protein product: CASSYSTVYGYTF.

The J gene is TRBJ1-2, the V gene TRBV9; D gene ambiguous. CDR3 length: 14 residues. The germline CDR1 and CDR2 sequences are SGDLS and YYNGEE. Trimming took 1 base from V and 1 from J, leaving 8 bases between them. Written as DNA, the CDR3 is TGTGCCAGCAGCGTACTAGCCAATAACTATGGCTACACCTTC. Its protein product is CASSVLANNYGYTF.

This chain joins TRBV5-6 and TRBJ2-6; 7 nucleotides line up with TRBD1. Germline CDR1 and CDR2: SGHDT and YYEEEE. This CDR3 spans 19 amino acids. The V and J ends lost 3 bases and 0 bases, in that order; junction bases with no gene match: 12. CDR3 DNA: TGTGCCAGCAGCTCCTTCCCAGGGGGTGGTTACTCTGGGGCCAACGTCCTGACTTTC. Its translation: CASSSFPGGGYSGANVLTF.

This chain connects TRBV2 to TRBJ1-2, with no clear D. V gave up 4 bases and J gave up 4 bases, with 16 bases separating them. Germline CDR1 and CDR2: SNHLY and FYNNEI. The CDR3 totals 15 residues. The CDR3 loop reads CASSAPGVTGYGYTF. CDR3 nucleotide sequence: TGTGCCAGCAGTGCCCCCGGGGTCACGGGCTATGGCTACACCTTC. Variable domain in full (rest from reference TRBV2 and TRBJ1-2): EPEVTQTPSHQVTQMGQEVILRCVPISNHLYFYWYRQILGQKVEFLVSFYNNEISEKSEIFDDQFSVERPDGSNFTLKIRSTKLEDSAMYFCASSAPGVTGYGYTFGSGTRLTVV.

The chain is built from TRBV7-9 and TRBJ2-7; D uncertain. The V end lost 5 bases, the J end lost 2 bases, and 13 bases lay between the germline ends. Germline loops: CDR1 SEHNR, CDR2 FQNEAQ (reference sequence). This CDR3 comprises 14 residues. The CDR3 DNA is TGTGCCAGCAGCCCCCCCCTTGGAGCCTACGAGCAGTACTTC. Translated: CASSPPLGAYEQYF.

There are a few counts of this clone. The chain carries TRBV4-2 and TRBJ2-3; D not certain. Looked up from germline, CDR1 is LGHNA and CDR2 is YNFKEQ. The CDR3 has 14 residues. With 0 bases removed from V and 2 bases from J, the gap between germline ends came to 6 bases. CDR3 in DNA: TGTGCCAGCAGCCAAGATCACTACACAGATACGCAGTATTTT. It is translated as CASSQDHYTDTQYF.

In this sample, this clone turned up a few times. The CDR3 region has the DNA TGTGCCAGCAGGGGGGGCACTGAAGCTTTCTTT. This encodes CASRGGTEAFF. This chain joins TRBV6-5 and TRBJ1-1; perhaps TRBD1 as D (5 bases). There are 11 residues in the CDR3. CDR1 and CDR2 (germline): MNHEY, SVGAGI. Trimming stripped 6 bases from V and 4 bases from J, with 6 bases between.

This rearrangement joins TRBV7-3 to TRBJ1-5; TRBD1 matches 10 bases. From germline, CDR1 is SGHTA and CDR2 FQGTGA. Trimming took 4 bases from V and 1 from J; bases not matched to a gene: 10. This CDR3 has 18 amino acids. CDR3: CASSSLGQGPTSNQPQHF. As DNA, the CDR3 is TGTGCCAGCAGCTCCTTGGGACAGGGGCCGACGAGCAATCAGCCCCAGCATTTT.

V and J are TRBV7-9 and TRBJ1-1; D not resolved. V lost 2 bases, J lost 5 bases, and 12 bases lay in between. Germline lookup yields CDR1 SEHNR and CDR2 FQNEAQ (reference sequence). The CDR3 runs 14 residues. The CDR3 bases are TGTGCCAGCAGCTTATATGCGGGAGGTACTGAAGCTTTCTTT. The encoded protein is CASSLYAGGTEAFF. The full variable domain, with the rest looked up from reference TRBV7-9 and TRBJ1-1, is DTGVSQNPRHKITKRGQNVTFRCDPISEHNRLYWYRQTLGQGPEFLTYFQNEAQLEKSRLLSDRFSAERPKGSFSTLEIQRTEQGDSAMYLCASSLYAGGTEAFFGQGTRLTVV.

The chain joins TRBV7-2 to TRBJ2-2, with 10 bases lining up with TRBD1. J was trimmed by 4 bases and V by 5 bases; bases with no gene match: 7. Germline CDR1 is SGHTA and CDR2 is FQGNSA. This CDR3 is built from 16 residues. The DNA for the CDR3 is TGTGCCAGCAGCCTCAGGGACAGGGGCGGCACCGGGGAGCTGTTTTTT. As protein: CASSLRDRGGTGELFF.

This rearrangement joins TRBV30 to TRBJ1-3; 9 bases map to TRBD1. Trimming cost V 3 bases and J 8 bases; bases outside gene matches: 8. Germline V gene data show CDR1 as GTSNPN and CDR2 as SVGIG (reference sequence). The CDR3 is made up of 14 amino acids. The CDR3 spells CAWSTGGEGDTIYF. CDR3 in DNA: TGTGCCTGGAGCACAGGGGGCGAAGGAGACACCATATATTTT.

The chain is built from TRBV7-8 and TRBJ2-2; D unresolved. From germline, CDR1 is SGHVS and CDR2 FQNEAQ. Trimming pared 5 bases from V and 1 base from J, leaving 14 bases between. CDR3 length equals 16 residues. The CDR3 DNA is TGTGCCAGCAGCCCACCTCTCAGGTGGAACACCGGGGAGCTGTTTTTT. Translated: CASSPPLRWNTGELFF.

The chain recombines TRBV6-6 with TRBJ1-2; D may be TRBD1 (5 bases). This CDR3 spans 16 amino acids. The germline gives CDR1 MNHNY, CDR2 SVGAGI (reference sequence). Between the trimmed V and J ends, which lost 6 bases and 0 bases, there was a span of 17 bases. CDR3: CASSPMEGLSNYGYTF. In DNA, the CDR3 is TGTGCCAGCAGCCCGATGGAGGGACTATCTAACTATGGCTACACCTTC.

This chain links TRBV6-1 with TRBJ2-5, with 10 positions matching TRBD2. Germline CDR1 is MNHNS and CDR2 is SASEGT. V lost 6 bases to trimming and J lost 5 bases; unmatched junction nucleotides: 9. The CDR3 consists of 15 residues. CDR3 sequence reads: CASSPSGGVMETQYF. In nucleotides, the CDR3 is TGTGCCAGCAGCCCAAGCGGGGGGGTCATGGAGACCCAGTACTTC.

The chain recombines TRBV4-1 with TRBJ2-1, with TRBD2 matching 9 bases. Germline V gene data show CDR1 as MGHRA and CDR2 as YSYEKL. CDR3 length: 16 amino acids. The J segment lost 10 bases and the V segment lost 1 base, leaving 11 bases of the junction unmatched. Here the CDR3 DNA reads TGCGCCAGCAGCCAAGGTTGGGGCGGGGGGGCCGAGGAGCAGTTCTTC. It is translated as CASSQGWGGGAEEQFF.

The chain joins TRBV7-9 to TRBJ2-1, with D tentatively TRBD2 (7 bases). V shed 4 bases and J shed 2 bases, with 12 bases lying between them. This CDR3 is 15 amino acids long. CDR1 and CDR2 (germline): SEHNR, FQNEAQ (reference sequence). The CDR3 DNA is TGTGCCAGCAGCTCACGGGGGGCCCCCTACAATGAGCAGTTCTTC. Amino acid sequence: CASSSRGAPYNEQFF. The variable domain in full, completed from reference TRBV7-9 and TRBJ2-1, reads DTGVSQNPRHKITKRGQNVTFRCDPISEHNRLYWYRQTLGQGPEFLTYFQNEAQLEKSRLLSDRFSAERPKGSFSTLEIQRTEQGDSAMYLCASSSRGAPYNEQFFGPGTRLTVL.